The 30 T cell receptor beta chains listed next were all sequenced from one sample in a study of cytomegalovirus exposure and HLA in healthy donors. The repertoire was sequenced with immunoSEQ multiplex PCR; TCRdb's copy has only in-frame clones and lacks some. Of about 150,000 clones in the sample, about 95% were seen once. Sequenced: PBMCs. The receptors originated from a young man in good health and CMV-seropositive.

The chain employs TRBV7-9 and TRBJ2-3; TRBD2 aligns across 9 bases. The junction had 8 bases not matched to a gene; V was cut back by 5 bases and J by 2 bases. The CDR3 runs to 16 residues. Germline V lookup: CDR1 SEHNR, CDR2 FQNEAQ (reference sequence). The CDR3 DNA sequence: TGTGCCAGCAGCGAGGCTAGCGGGACTAACACAGATACGCAGTATTTT. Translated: CASSEASGTNTDTQYF.

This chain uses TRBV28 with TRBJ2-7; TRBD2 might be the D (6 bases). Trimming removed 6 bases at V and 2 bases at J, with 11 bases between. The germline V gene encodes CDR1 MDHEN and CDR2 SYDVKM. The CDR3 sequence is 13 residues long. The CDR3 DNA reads TGTGCCAGCAGATGGGGAGGTGCCTACGAGCAGTACTTC. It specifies CASRWGGAYEQYF.

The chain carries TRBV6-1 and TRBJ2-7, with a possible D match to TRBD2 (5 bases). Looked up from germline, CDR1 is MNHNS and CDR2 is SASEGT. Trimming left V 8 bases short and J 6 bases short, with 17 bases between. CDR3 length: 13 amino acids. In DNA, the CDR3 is TGTGCCAGCTGGAGGCGCGAGAGAACCGAGCAGTACTTC. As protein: CASWRRERTEQYF.

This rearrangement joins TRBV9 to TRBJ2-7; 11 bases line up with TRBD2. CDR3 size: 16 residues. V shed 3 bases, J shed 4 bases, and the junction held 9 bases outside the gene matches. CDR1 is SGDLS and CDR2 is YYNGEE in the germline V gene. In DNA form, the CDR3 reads TGTGCCAGCAGCGGCGGAGATAGCGGGGGGGATTACGAGCAGTACTTC. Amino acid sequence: CASSGGDSGGDYEQYF.

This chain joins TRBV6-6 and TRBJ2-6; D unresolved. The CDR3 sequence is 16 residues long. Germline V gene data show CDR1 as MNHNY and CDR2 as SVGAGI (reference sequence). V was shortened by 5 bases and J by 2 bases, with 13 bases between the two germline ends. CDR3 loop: CASSRPLRPGANVLTF. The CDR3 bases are TGTGCCAGCAGTCGCCCTTTGAGGCCTGGGGCCAACGTCCTGACTTTC.

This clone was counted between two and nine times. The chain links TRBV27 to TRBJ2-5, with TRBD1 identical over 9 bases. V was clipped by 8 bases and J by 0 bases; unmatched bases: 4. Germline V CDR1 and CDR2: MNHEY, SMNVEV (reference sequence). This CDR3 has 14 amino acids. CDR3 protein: CASGWTGDQETQYF. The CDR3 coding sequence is TGTGCCAGCGGCTGGACAGGGGACCAAGAGACCCAGTACTTC.

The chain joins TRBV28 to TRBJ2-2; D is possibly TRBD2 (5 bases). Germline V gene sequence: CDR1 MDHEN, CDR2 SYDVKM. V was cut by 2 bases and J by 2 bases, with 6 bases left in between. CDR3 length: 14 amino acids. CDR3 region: CASSLTGNTGELFF. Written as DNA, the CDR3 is TGTGCCAGCAGTTTAACGGGAAACACCGGGGAGCTGTTTTTT.

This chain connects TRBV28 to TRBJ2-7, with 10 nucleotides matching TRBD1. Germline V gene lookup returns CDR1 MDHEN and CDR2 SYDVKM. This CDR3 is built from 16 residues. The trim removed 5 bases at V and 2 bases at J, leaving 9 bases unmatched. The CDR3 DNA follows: TGTGCCAGCAGTACCGACAGGGGGCACCCAGCCTACGAGCAGTACTTC. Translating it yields CASSTDRGHPAYEQYF.

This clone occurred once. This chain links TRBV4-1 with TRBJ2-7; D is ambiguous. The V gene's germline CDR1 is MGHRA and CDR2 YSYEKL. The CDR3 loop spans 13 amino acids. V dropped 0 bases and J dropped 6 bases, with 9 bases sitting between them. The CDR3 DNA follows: TGCGCCAGCAGCCAAGAGGTCCAGTCCGAGCAGTACTTC. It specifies CASSQEVQSEQYF.

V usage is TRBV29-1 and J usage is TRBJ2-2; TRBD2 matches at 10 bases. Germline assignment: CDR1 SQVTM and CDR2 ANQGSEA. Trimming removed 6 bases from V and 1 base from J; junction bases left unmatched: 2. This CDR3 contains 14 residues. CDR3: CSVTSGENTGELFF. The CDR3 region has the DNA TGCAGCGTCACTAGCGGGGAGAACACCGGGGAGCTGTTTTTT.

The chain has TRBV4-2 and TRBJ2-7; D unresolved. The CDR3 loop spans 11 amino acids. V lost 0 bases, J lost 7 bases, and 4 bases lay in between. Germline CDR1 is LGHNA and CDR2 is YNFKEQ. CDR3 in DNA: TGTGCCAGCAGCCAAGAGGCAGAGCAGTACTTC. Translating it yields CASSQEAEQYF.

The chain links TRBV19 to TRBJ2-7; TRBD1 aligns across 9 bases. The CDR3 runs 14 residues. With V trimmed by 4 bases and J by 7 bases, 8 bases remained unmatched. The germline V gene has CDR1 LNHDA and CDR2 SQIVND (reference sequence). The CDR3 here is CASSNGQGPREQYF. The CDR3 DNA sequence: TGTGCCAGTAGTAACGGACAGGGGCCGAGGGAGCAGTACTTC.

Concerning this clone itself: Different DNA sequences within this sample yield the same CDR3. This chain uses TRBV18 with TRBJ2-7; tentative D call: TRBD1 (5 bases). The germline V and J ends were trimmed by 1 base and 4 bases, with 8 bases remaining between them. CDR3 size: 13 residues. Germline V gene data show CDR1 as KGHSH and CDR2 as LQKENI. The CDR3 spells CASSPRQGYEQYF. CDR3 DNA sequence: TGTGCCAGCTCACCACGCCAGGGATACGAGCAGTACTTC.

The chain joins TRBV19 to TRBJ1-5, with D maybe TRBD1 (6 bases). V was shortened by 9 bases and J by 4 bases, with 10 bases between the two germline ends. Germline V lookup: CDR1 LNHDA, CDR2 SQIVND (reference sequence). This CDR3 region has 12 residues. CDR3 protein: CASPRGNQPQHF. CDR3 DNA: TGTGCCAGCCCCAGGGGTAATCAGCCCCAGCATTTT.

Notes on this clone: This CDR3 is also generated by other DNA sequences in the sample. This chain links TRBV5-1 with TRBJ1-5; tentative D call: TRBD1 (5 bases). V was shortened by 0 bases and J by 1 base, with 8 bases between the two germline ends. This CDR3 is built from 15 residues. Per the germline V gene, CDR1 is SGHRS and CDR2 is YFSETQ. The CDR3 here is CASSLGQGSNQPQHF. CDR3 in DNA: TGCGCCAGCAGCTTGGGTCAGGGAAGCAATCAGCCCCAGCATTTT. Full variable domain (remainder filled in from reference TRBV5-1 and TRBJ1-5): KAGVTQTPRYLIKTRGQQVTLSCSPISGHRSVSWYQQTPGQGLQFLFEYFSETQRNKGNFPGRFSGRQFSNSRSEMNVSTLELGDSALYLCASSLGQGSNQPQHFGDGTRLSIL.

Here the CDR3 DNA reads TGTGCCAGCAGTTCCCAGTTCAGACTAGCGGACACAGATACGCAGTATTTT. It specifies CASSSQFRLADTDTQYF. The chain is built from TRBV28 and TRBJ2-3, with 9 positions matching TRBD2. Germline V CDR1 and CDR2: MDHEN, SYDVKM. The J segment lost 2 bases and the V segment lost 4 bases, leaving 10 bases of the junction unmatched. The length of the CDR3 is 17 residues.

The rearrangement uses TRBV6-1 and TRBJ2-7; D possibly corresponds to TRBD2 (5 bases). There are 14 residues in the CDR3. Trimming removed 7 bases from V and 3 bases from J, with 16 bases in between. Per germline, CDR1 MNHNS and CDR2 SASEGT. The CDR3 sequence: CASKEPGLGYEQYF. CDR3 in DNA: TGTGCCAGCAAGGAGCCGGGGTTGGGCTACGAGCAGTACTTC.

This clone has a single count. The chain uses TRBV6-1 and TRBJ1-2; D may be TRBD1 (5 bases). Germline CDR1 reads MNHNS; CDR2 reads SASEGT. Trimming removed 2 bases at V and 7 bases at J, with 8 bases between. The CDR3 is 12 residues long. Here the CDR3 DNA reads TGTGCCAGCAGTGAACGGGGGTTTGGCTACACCTTC. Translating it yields CASSERGFGYTF.

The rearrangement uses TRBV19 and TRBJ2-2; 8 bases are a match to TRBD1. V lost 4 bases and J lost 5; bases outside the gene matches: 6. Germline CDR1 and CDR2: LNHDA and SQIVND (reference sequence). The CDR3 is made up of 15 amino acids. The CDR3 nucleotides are TGTGCCAGTAGTAGGGCAGGGGGCTTTACCGGGGAGCTGTTTTTT. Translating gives CASSRAGGFTGELFF.

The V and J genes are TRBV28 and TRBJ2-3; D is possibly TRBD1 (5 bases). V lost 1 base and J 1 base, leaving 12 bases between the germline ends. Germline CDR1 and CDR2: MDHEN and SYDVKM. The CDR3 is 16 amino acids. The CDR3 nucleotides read TGTGCCAGCAGTTTATATCCCTTGACAGGCACAGATACGCAGTATTTT. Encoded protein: CASSLYPLTGTDTQYF. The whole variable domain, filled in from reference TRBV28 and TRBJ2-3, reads DVKVTQSSRYLVKRTGEKVFLECVQDMDHENMFWYRQDPGLGLRLIYFSYDVKMKEKGDIPEGYSVSREKKERFSLILESASTNQTSMYLCASSLYPLTGTDTQYFGPGTRLTVL.

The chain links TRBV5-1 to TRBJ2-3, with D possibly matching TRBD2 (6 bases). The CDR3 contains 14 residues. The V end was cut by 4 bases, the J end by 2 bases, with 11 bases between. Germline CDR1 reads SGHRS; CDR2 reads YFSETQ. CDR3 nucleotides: TGCGCCAGCAGCCTAACTAGCTCCACAGATACGCAGTATTTT. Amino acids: CASSLTSSTDTQYF.

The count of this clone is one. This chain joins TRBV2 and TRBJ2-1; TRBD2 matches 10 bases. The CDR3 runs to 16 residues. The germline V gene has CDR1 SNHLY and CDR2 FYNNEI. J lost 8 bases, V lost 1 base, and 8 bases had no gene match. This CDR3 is CASSEVRGLAGDEQFF. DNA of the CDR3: TGTGCCAGCAGTGAAGTAAGGGGTCTAGCGGGAGATGAGCAGTTCTTC.

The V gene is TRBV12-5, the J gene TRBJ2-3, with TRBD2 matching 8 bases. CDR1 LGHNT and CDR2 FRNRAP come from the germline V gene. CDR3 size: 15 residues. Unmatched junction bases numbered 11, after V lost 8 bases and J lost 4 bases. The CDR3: CASRDGTSGSDTQYF. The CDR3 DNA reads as TGTGCTAGTCGTGACGGAACTAGCGGATCAGATACGCAGTATTTT.

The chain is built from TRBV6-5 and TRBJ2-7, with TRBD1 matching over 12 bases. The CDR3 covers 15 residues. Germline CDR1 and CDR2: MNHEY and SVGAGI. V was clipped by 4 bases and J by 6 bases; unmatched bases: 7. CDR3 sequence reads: CASSSPGQGAGEQYF. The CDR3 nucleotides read TGTGCCAGCAGTTCGCCGGGACAGGGGGCAGGCGAGCAGTACTTC.

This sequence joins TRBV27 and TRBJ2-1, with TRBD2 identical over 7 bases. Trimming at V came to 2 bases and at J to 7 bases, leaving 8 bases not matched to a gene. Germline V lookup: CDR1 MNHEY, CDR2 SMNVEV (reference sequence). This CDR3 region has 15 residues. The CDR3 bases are TGTGCCAGCAGTTTAGAGGGAGGGCCCCGAAATGAGCAGTTCTTC. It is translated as CASSLEGGPRNEQFF.

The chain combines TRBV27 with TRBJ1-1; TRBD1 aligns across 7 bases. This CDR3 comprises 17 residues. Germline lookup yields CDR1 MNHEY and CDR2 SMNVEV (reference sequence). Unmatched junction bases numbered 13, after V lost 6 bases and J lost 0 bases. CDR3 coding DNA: TGTGCCAGCAGACTTACAGGGGATTCCCTCGTGAACACTGAAGCTTTCTTT. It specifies CASRLTGDSLVNTEAFF.

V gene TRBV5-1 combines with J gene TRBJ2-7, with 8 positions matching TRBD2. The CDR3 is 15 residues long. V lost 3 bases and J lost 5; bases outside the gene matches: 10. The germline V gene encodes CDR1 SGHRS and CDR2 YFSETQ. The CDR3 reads CASSSTGTRGDEQYF. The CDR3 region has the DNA TGCGCCAGCAGCTCCACCGGGACTAGAGGAGACGAGCAGTACTTC.

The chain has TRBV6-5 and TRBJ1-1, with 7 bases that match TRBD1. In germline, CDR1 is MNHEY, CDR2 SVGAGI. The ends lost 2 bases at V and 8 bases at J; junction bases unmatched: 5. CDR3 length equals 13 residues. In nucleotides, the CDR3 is TGTGCCAGCAGTTACCCGGGGACAGTGGAAGCTTTCTTT. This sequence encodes CASSYPGTVEAFF.

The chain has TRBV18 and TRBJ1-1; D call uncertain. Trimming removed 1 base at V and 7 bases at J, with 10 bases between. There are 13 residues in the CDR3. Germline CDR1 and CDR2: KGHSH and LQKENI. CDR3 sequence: CASSPLGRGEAFF. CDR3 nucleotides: TGTGCCAGCTCACCACTTGGGAGAGGTGAAGCTTTCTTT.

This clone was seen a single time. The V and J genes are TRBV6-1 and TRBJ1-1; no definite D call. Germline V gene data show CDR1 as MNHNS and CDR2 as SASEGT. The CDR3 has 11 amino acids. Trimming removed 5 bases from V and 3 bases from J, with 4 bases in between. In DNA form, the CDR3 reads TGTGCCAGCAGTCCTTACACTGAAGCTTTCTTT. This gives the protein CASSPYTEAFF.